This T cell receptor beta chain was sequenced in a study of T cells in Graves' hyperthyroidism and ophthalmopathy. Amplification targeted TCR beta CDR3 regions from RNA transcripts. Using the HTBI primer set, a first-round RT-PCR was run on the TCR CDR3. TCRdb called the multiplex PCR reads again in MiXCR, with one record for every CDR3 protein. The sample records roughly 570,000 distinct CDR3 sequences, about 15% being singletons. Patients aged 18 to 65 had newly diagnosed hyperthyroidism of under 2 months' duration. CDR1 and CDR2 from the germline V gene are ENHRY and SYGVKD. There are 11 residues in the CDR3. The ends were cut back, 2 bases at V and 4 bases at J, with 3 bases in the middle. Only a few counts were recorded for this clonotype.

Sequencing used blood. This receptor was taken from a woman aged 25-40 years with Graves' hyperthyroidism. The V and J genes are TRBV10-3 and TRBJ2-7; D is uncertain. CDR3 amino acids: CAISEGYEQYF. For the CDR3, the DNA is TGTGCCATCAGTGAGGGGTACGAGCAGTACTTC.